This TCR beta chain came from a study of cytomegalovirus exposure and HLA in healthy donors. This cohort consisted of healthy bone marrow donors. The PCR made use of 60 Vbeta and 13 Jbeta primers. TCRdb's copy holds only in-frame clones and misses some; the assay was immunoSEQ multiplex PCR. The sample lists around 300,000 clones, approximately 90% seen once, with approximately 2.4% in the top ten. The study, taken as a whole, reports: Among CMV-associated TCR beta chains, most appeared HLA-restricted in a later analysis. Overall, approximately 180 TCR beta chains were annotated as cytomegalovirus-associated. Testing in vitro showed a few CMV-associated chains specific for CMV antigens.

Germline loops: CDR1 SSHAT, CDR2 FNYEAQ (reference sequence). CDR3 length equals 17 residues. Turning to this clone: Its antigen is currently unknown. An end of the junction does not agree with germline; a read error may underlie this.

This clonotype was obtained from a woman aged 18-29 years in good health and CMV-seronegative. The chain recombines TRBV7-7 with TRBJ1-5; D is ambiguous. The sequencing sample was made of PBMCs. In nucleotides, the CDR3 is TGTGCTAGCAGCGACGCCGACCGAGACTTTAGCAATCAGCCCCAGCATTTT. It specifies CASSDADRDFSNQPQHF.